Sequencing of this TCR beta chain was carried out in a study of blood T cell repertoires in COVID-19. The V end lost 5 bases, the J end lost 9 bases, and 17 bases lay between the germline ends. The CDR3 contains 14 residues. Looked up from germline, CDR1 is MGHRA and CDR2 is YSYEKL. Using immunoSEQ multiplex PCR, the repertoire was profiled, and TCRdb retains in-frame clones only, with some absent. The sample lists a few hundred thousand clones, more than 75% occurring once. The sample taken for sequencing was PBMCs or T cells enriched from blood (not recorded which). The receptor comes from a man aged 25 to 40 who had recovered from COVID-19. The rearrangement joins TRBV4-1 to TRBJ2-1; D tentatively reads TRBD1 or TRBD2 (5 bases each). The CDR3 spells CASSEGAGFSEQFF. The CDR3 region has the DNA TGCGCCAGCAGCGAAGGGGCGGGCTTTAGTGAGCAGTTCTTC.